Following are 14 T cell receptor beta chains from one sample sequenced in a study of blood T cell repertoires in COVID-19. The repertoire was sequenced with immunoSEQ multiplex PCR; TCRdb's copy has only in-frame clones and lacks some. The sample has some 40,000 clones, approximately 92% seen once. Sequences were obtained from peripheral blood. Every receptor here comes from a man aged 45 to 65 with COVID-19, enrolled during active disease.

This sequence joins TRBV2 and TRBJ2-7, with D possibly being TRBD1 (6 bases). CDR1 and CDR2 (germline): SNHLY, FYNNEI. V was clipped by 8 bases and J by 3 bases, with 20 bases between them. The CDR3 spans 15 residues. For the CDR3, the DNA is TGTGCCAGCGGGGTTTCGCTGACAGGAAACTACGAGCAGTACTTC. Translating gives CASGVSLTGNYEQYF.

This clone has just one count. The rearrangement joins TRBV5-1 to TRBJ1-5, with 7 bases that match TRBD1. Trimming took 0 bases from V and 4 from J; bases not matched to a gene: 7. This CDR3 is built from 16 residues. Germline V gene lookup returns CDR1 SGHRS and CDR2 YFSETQ. The CDR3 protein is CASSLAGTGDNQPQHF. CDR3 sequence (DNA): TGCGCCAGCAGCTTGGCCGGCACAGGGGATAATCAGCCCCAGCATTTT. Variable domain in full (rest from reference TRBV5-1 and TRBJ1-5): KAGVTQTPRYLIKTRGQQVTLSCSPISGHRSVSWYQQTPGQGLQFLFEYFSETQRNKGNFPGRFSGRQFSNSRSEMNVSTLELGDSALYLCASSLAGTGDNQPQHFGDGTRLSIL.

This chain joins TRBV6-5 and TRBJ1-2; 7 bases are a match to TRBD1. The CDR3 length is 13 residues. V was clipped by 6 bases and J by 3 bases; unmatched bases: 4. The germline CDR1 and CDR2 sequences are MNHEY and SVGAGI. The CDR3 sequence is CASRRDRDYGYTF. The CDR3 DNA reads TGTGCCAGCAGACGAGACAGGGACTATGGCTACACCTTC.

V is TRBV28 and J is TRBJ1-3, with D possibly being TRBD1 (5 bases). With 1 base removed from V and 4 bases from J, the gap between germline ends came to 5 bases. The CDR3 is made up of 13 amino acids. The germline gives CDR1 MDHEN, CDR2 SYDVKM. The CDR3 DNA is TGTGCCAGCAGTTTATACAGGGGAAACACCATATATTTT. This translates into CASSLYRGNTIYF.

V and J are TRBV19 and TRBJ1-6; no clear D. V was shortened by 2 bases and J by 0 bases, with 5 bases between the two germline ends. The germline CDR1 and CDR2 sequences are LNHDA and SQIVND (reference sequence). This CDR3 is built from 15 residues. The CDR3 DNA follows: TGTGCCAGTAGTATACGGAGCTCCTATAATTCACCCCTCCACTTT. Protein product: CASSIRSSYNSPLHF.

This clone has a single count. The chain couples TRBV11-3 to TRBJ2-3, with D possibly TRBD2 on 5 matching bases. V was cut by 3 bases and J by 6 bases, with 13 bases left in between. There are 14 residues in the CDR3. Per the germline V gene, CDR1 is SGHNT and CDR2 is YENEEA. For the CDR3, the DNA is TGTGCCAGCAGCTTCTCTAGCCTGGAGGATACGCAGTATTTT. Translated: CASSFSSLEDTQYF.

This chain links TRBV7-2 with TRBJ2-2, with 11 bases fitting TRBD2. Germline lookup yields CDR1 SGHTA and CDR2 FQGNSA. The CDR3 is made up of 17 amino acids. V lost 4 bases to trimming and J lost 4 bases; unmatched junction nucleotides: 8. The CDR3 DNA is TGTGCCAGCAGCTCGAGGGTGCTAGCGGGAGGCACCGGGGAGCTGTTTTTT. Translated: CASSSRVLAGGTGELFF.

V usage is TRBV7-9 and J usage is TRBJ1-4, with a possible D match to TRBD1 (5 bases). The CDR3 has 12 residues. The V gene's germline CDR1 is SEHNR and CDR2 FQNEAQ (reference sequence). Trimming removed 3 bases at V and 14 bases at J, with 13 bases between. CDR3 coding DNA: TGTGCCAGCAGCTTTCGCCAGGGACTTCTGTTTTTT. It yields the protein CASSFRQGLLFF.

This clone was seen a single time. The chain links TRBV25-1 to TRBJ1-4; D remains unclear. Germline V gene sequence: CDR1 MGHDK, CDR2 SYGVNS. V gave up 4 bases and J gave up 2 bases, with 11 bases separating them. CDR3 length: 15 amino acids. CDR3: CASSVETRTNEKLFF. Here the CDR3 DNA reads TGTGCCAGCAGTGTCGAGACACGTACTAATGAAAAACTGTTTTTT.

This chain joins TRBV6-1 and TRBJ1-2; D perhaps matches TRBD1 (5 bases). With 3 bases removed from V and 5 bases from J, the gap between germline ends came to 10 bases. The length of the CDR3 is 13 residues. CDR1 MNHNS and CDR2 SASEGT come from the germline V gene. CDR3 nucleotides: TGTGCCAGCAGTGATGTCCAGGGATATGGCTACACCTTC. Its translation: CASSDVQGYGYTF.

This CDR3 is CASSEAWQGGYGYTF. The CDR3 nucleotides read TGTGCCAGCAGTGAAGCCTGGCAGGGGGGCTATGGCTACACCTTC. The rearrangement uses TRBV6-1 and TRBJ1-2; 7 bases agree with TRBD1. With V trimmed by 0 bases and J by 4 bases, 5 bases remained unmatched. The V gene's germline CDR1 is MNHNS and CDR2 SASEGT. The CDR3 runs to 15 residues.

The rearrangement links TRBV7-2 to TRBJ2-1, with 13 bases matching TRBD2. J lost 9 bases, V lost 5 bases, and 7 bases had no gene match. Germline-derived CDR1 and CDR2 are SGHTA and FQGNSA. This CDR3 spans 15 amino acids. The CDR3 bases are TGTGCCAGCAGCCAGGGACTAGCGGGATCCAGTGAGCAGTTCTTC. Residues: CASSQGLAGSSEQFF.

The chain carries TRBV14 and TRBJ2-1; possible D gene TRBD2, 5 bases. V was cut by 1 base and J by 7 bases, with 17 bases left in between. The germline CDR1 and CDR2 sequences are SGHDN and FVKESK. The CDR3 is 16 residues long. The CDR3 reads CASSQVLGGWGNEQFF. CDR3 sequence (DNA): TGTGCCAGCAGCCAAGTCCTTGGCGGGTGGGGTAATGAGCAGTTCTTC.

This chain links TRBV4-1 with TRBJ1-2; no firm D call. V was shortened by 1 base and J by 2 bases, with 11 bases between the two germline ends. The CDR3 length is 15 residues. Looked up from germline, CDR1 is MGHRA and CDR2 is YSYEKL. The CDR3 DNA follows: TGCGCCAGCAGCCAAGCCCCCGGTCCAAACTATGGCTACACCTTC. As protein: CASSQAPGPNYGYTF.